The 20 T cell receptor beta chains presented below share a single source sample, sequenced in a study of T-cell reconstitution after alpha-beta-depleted transplantation in children. Unique molecular identifiers tagged the TCRbeta library. TCRdb called the PCR reads again in MiXCR, with one record for every CDR3 protein. This table has a few hundred thousand distinct CDR3 sequences, around 20% appearing once. Sequences were derived from PBMCs from the stem cell graft donor, sampled from the stem cell graft. Source of these receptors: a human donor who donated a stem cell graft to a child with acute myeloid leukemia.

This clonotype was counted many times. The chain has TRBV12-3 or TRBV12-4 and TRBJ2-5; TRBD2 matches at 7 bases. The CDR3 runs 15 residues. After removal of 5 bases from V and 4 bases from J, the junction contained 10 bases not matched to a gene. As DNA, the CDR3 is TGTGCCAGCAGTCCCCGCGGGAGTGCCTCAGAGACCCAGTACTTC. Amino acids: CASSPRGSASETQYF.

This clonotype was seen a few times. V is TRBV18 and J is TRBJ2-5, with 7 bases lining up with TRBD1. After removal of 3 bases from V and 4 bases from J, the junction contained 5 bases not matched to a gene. The CDR3 extends over 14 amino acids. From germline, CDR1 is KGHSH and CDR2 LQKENI. The DNA of the CDR3 is TGTGCCAGCTCACCCACACAGGGGAGAGAGACCCAGTACTTC. Translating gives CASSPTQGRETQYF.

This clonotype was counted between two and nine times. The CDR3 spells CASSPQGPRGYTF. Here the CDR3 DNA reads TGTGCCAGCAGTCCACAGGGGCCGAGGGGCTACACCTTC. The chain links TRBV7-9 to TRBJ1-2; 7 bases agree with TRBD1. Germline V gene lookup returns CDR1 SEHNR and CDR2 FQNEAQ (reference sequence). CDR3 length equals 13 residues. The J segment lost 8 bases and the V segment lost 6 bases, leaving 9 bases of the junction unmatched.

This clonotype was seen a handful of times. The J gene is TRBJ2-3, the V gene TRBV29-1, with D unclear. Trimming pared 4 bases from V and 1 base from J, leaving 9 bases between. This CDR3 comprises 13 residues. Germline values: CDR1 SQVTM, CDR2 ANQGSEA. Written as DNA, the CDR3 is TGCAGCGTTGTAGGTGGGGGCACAGATACGCAGTATTTT. Its translation is CSVVGGGTDTQYF.

This clonotype was counted only a few times. The chain recombines TRBV15 with TRBJ2-5; D is ambiguous. CDR1 is LNHNV, CDR2 YYDKDF, per germline (reference sequence). V was cut by 0 bases and J by 1 base, with 18 bases left in between. There are 18 residues in the CDR3. The CDR3 loop reads CATSRDYEVVGSQETQYF. The DNA for the CDR3 is TGTGCCACCAGCAGAGATTACGAGGTCGTCGGATCCCAAGAGACCCAGTACTTC.

In its sample, this clonotype was seen many times. J is TRBJ2-2 and V is TRBV12-3 or TRBV12-4; D remains unclear. The CDR3 contains 13 residues. Trimming stripped 6 bases from V and 5 bases from J, with 10 bases between. The CDR3 sequence is CASSFRLTGELFF. In DNA, the CDR3 is TGTGCCAGCAGCTTCCGCCTAACCGGGGAGCTGTTTTTT.

This clonotype was counted a few times. The gene calls are TRBV12-3 or TRBV12-4 and TRBJ2-7; TRBD2 matches 8 bases. The CDR3 contains 15 residues. J lost 2 bases, V lost 1 base, and 4 bases had no gene match. CDR3 bases: TGTGCCAGCAGTTTAGGGGGTAGCGGGGCCTACGAGCAGTACTTC. Protein product: CASSLGGSGAYEQYF.

The V gene is TRBV12-3 or TRBV12-4, the J gene TRBJ2-1, with 7 bases lining up with TRBD1. The V gene end was trimmed by 5 bases and the J gene end by 6 bases; junction bases not matched to a gene: 7. This CDR3 region has 14 residues. The DNA of the CDR3 is TGTGCCAGCAGTGGACAGGACCCTATCAATGAGCAGTTCTTC. Protein sequence: CASSGQDPINEQFF.

CDR3 residues: CSAVRDTQSEDTQYF. For the CDR3, the DNA is TGCAGTGCAGTCCGGGACACCCAGAGCGAAGATACGCAGTATTTT. The rearrangement links TRBV20-1 to TRBJ2-3, with a possible D match to TRBD1 (6 bases). The V end lost 6 bases, the J end lost 5 bases, and 21 bases lay between the germline ends. CDR3 length: 15 residues. In germline, CDR1 is DFQATT, CDR2 SNEGSKA (reference sequence).

This clonotype was seen at least ten times. The chain has TRBV6-1 and TRBJ1-5; unclear D gene. V was clipped by 1 base and J by 7 bases, with 14 bases between them. The CDR3 is 15 residues long. CDR1 and CDR2 from the germline V gene are MNHNS and SASEGT. The CDR3: CASSEGSGIGQPQHF. In DNA, the CDR3 is TGTGCCAGCAGTGAAGGTTCGGGGATTGGACAGCCCCAGCATTTT.

The rearrangement uses TRBV7-2 and TRBJ2-7; D unclear. The V end was cut by 1 base, the J end by 3 bases, with 10 bases between. Germline assignment: CDR1 SGHTA and CDR2 FQGNSA. The CDR3 spans 14 residues. The CDR3 reads CASSLGRNSYEQYF. CDR3 DNA: TGTGCCAGCAGCTTAGGACGTAACAGCTACGAGCAGTACTTC. The entire variable domain, with the rest obtained from reference TRBV7-2 and TRBJ2-7, is as follows: GAGVSQSPSNKVTEKGKDVELRCDPISGHTALYWYRQSLGQGLEFLIYFQGNSAPDKSGLPSDRFSAERTGGSVSTLTIQRTQQEDSAVYLCASSLGRNSYEQYFGPGTRLTVT.

The table lists this clonotype with a few counts. The gene calls are TRBV6-2 or TRBV6-3 and TRBJ2-1; D may be TRBD2 (6 bases). V was cut by 2 bases and J by 14 bases, with 13 bases left in between. The germline CDR1 and CDR2 sequences are MNHEY and SVGEGT. This CDR3 has 12 amino acids. CDR3 DNA sequence: TGTGCCAGCAGTTACGATGTGGGGGAGGAGTTCTTC. Protein product: CASSYDVGEEFF.

There are a few counts of this clonotype. This rearrangement joins TRBV25-1 to TRBJ1-5; D not certain. The length of the CDR3 is 12 residues. In germline, CDR1 is MGHDK, CDR2 SYGVNS. V shed 3 bases and J shed 5 bases, with 5 bases lying between them. The CDR3 is CASSDGYQPQHF. CDR3 nucleotides: TGTGCCAGCAGTGACGGCTATCAGCCCCAGCATTTT. The full variable domain, completed using reference TRBV25-1 and TRBJ1-5, is EADIYQTPRYLVIGTGKKITLECSQTMGHDKMYWYQQDPGMELHLIHYSYGVNSTEKGDLSSESTVSRIRTEHFPLTLESARPSHTSQYLCASSDGYQPQHFGDGTRLSIL.

This clonotype has only a few counts. J is TRBJ2-5 and V is TRBV29-1; 11 nucleotides match TRBD2. The length of the CDR3 is 14 residues. Germline V gene sequence: CDR1 SQVTM, CDR2 ANQGSEA. Trimming at V came to 6 bases and at J to 4 bases, leaving 7 bases not matched to a gene. The CDR3 nucleotides are TGCAGCGTATGTAGCGGGAGGGCCTTAGAGACCCAGTACTTC. This codes for CSVCSGRALETQYF.

This clonotype was found a few times. The chain combines TRBV7-8 with TRBJ1-5, with TRBD1 identical over 7 bases. CDR1 is SGHVS and CDR2 is FQNEAQ in the germline V gene. There are 20 residues in the CDR3. V was clipped by 1 base and J by 7 bases; unmatched bases: 22. The CDR3 bases are TGTGCCAGCAGCTTAGAAGGAGACAGGGTGTTTTGGGGTGCAGGACAGCCCCAGCATTTT. Translated, it gives CASSLEGDRVFWGAGQPQHF.

The genes are TRBV14 and TRBJ2-1, with TRBD2 matching over 7 bases. Germline V gives CDR1 SGHDN, CDR2 FVKESK. The CDR3 consists of 18 residues. The trim removed 1 base at V and 5 bases at J, leaving 14 bases unmatched. The CDR3 loop reads CASSQGGTGLADNNEQFF. DNA for the CDR3: TGTGCCAGCAGCCAAGGGGGCACGGGGCTAGCGGACAACAATGAGCAGTTCTTC.

This clonotype appeared many times. The genes are TRBV3-1 and TRBJ2-7; D is undetermined. The CDR3 has 12 residues. The V end was cut by 1 base, the J end by 3 bases, with 4 bases between. Germline CDR1 is LGHDT and CDR2 is YNNKEL (reference sequence). In DNA, the CDR3 is TGTGCCAGCAGCCAAGCTCGCTACGAGCAGTACTTC. Translating it yields CASSQARYEQYF.

The chain has TRBV5-1 and TRBJ2-2; TRBD1 or TRBD2 may be the D gene (6 bases each). V lost 4 bases and J 7 bases, leaving 20 bases between the germline ends. The length of the CDR3 is 16 residues. Germline assignment: CDR1 SGHRS and CDR2 YFSETQ. The CDR3 protein is CASSPRGDSNNGELFF. CDR3 in DNA: TGCGCCAGCAGCCCTAGGGGGGACTCCAATAACGGGGAGCTGTTTTTT.

This clonotype was detected many times. CDR3 sequence (DNA): TGCAGTGCTAGGACTAGCGAGTACAATGAGCAGTTCTTC. Translation: CSARTSEYNEQFF. The rearrangement joins TRBV20-1 to TRBJ2-1; 8 positions match TRBD2. Trimming cost V 3 bases and J 4 bases; bases outside gene matches: 2. Germline V gene data show CDR1 as DFQATT and CDR2 as SNEGSKA (reference sequence). The CDR3 is made up of 13 amino acids.

The chain is built from TRBV6-4 and TRBJ1-1; 8 nucleotides align to TRBD1. The CDR3 spans 13 residues. Per the germline V gene, CDR1 is MRHNA and CDR2 is SNTAGT. V gave up 2 bases and J gave up 11 bases; unmatched junction bases: 7. The CDR3 here is CASSDAGTGRAFF. The CDR3 DNA follows: TGTGCCAGCAGTGACGCCGGGACAGGTCGCGCTTTCTTT.